Each of the 8 T cell receptor beta chains below was sequenced from the same sample in a study of cytomegalovirus exposure and HLA in healthy donors. PCR primers comprised 60 Vbeta and 13 Jbeta primers. Profiled with immunoSEQ multiplex PCR; TCRdb holds only in-frame clones, not every one. The sample holds some 130,000 clones. Sequenced input: PBMCs. The receptors originated from a woman between 35 and 50 years old in good health and CMV-seronegative.

The chain combines TRBV4-3 with TRBJ2-3, with D tentatively TRBD2 (6 bases). The germline V gene has CDR1 LGHNA and CDR2 YSLEER. The CDR3 is 18 residues long. Trimming left V 1 base short and J 3 bases short, with 20 bases between. Here the CDR3 reads CASSQGSAVAASTDTQYF. In DNA form, the CDR3 reads TGCGCCAGCAGCCAAGGGTCGGCGGTAGCGGCCTCTACAGATACGCAGTATTTT.

V and J are TRBV7-9 and TRBJ2-7, with TRBD2 identical over 13 bases. Germline assignment: CDR1 SEHNR and CDR2 FQNEAQ (reference sequence). J lost 6 bases, V lost 5 bases, and 4 bases had no gene match. The CDR3 runs 14 residues. The CDR3 loop reads CASSLGLAGSEQYF. In DNA form, the CDR3 reads TGTGCCAGCAGCCTGGGACTAGCGGGGAGCGAGCAGTACTTC.

The J gene is TRBJ1-2, the V gene TRBV27; TRBD1 is a possible D gene (6 bases). The CDR3 is 19 amino acids. The V and J ends lost 0 bases and 4 bases respectively, with 24 bases between them. Per germline, CDR1 MNHEY and CDR2 SMNVEV (reference sequence). The CDR3 coding sequence is TGTGCCAGCAGTTTATCGATAGGTGGTGCGGGGGCAGGGAGCTATGGCTACACCTTC. Encoded protein: CASSLSIGGAGAGSYGYTF.

With regard to this clone: A junction boundary mismatches the germline segment, possibly from a read error. The chain joins TRBV7-7 to TRBJ2-5, with TRBD1 identical over 7 bases. Germline values: CDR1 SSHAT, CDR2 FNYEAQ (reference sequence). The CDR3 is 15 residues long. The DNA for the CDR3 is TGTGCTAGCAGCTTAGGGACAGATAACCAAGAGACCCAGTACTTC. Amino acids: CASSLGTDNQETQYF.

The chain uses TRBV19 and TRBJ1-2; 7 bases fit TRBD1. The junction had 10 bases not matched to a gene; V was cut back by 5 bases and J by 4 bases. The CDR3 length is 15 residues. Germline V gives CDR1 LNHDA, CDR2 SQIVND (reference sequence). CDR3 residues: CASSRTGTDGYGYTF. CDR3 in DNA: TGTGCCAGTAGTCGGACAGGAACCGATGGCTATGGCTACACCTTC.

The CDR3 is CASSTGIYNSPLHF. CDR3 in DNA: TGTGCCAGCAGTACCGGGATCTATAATTCACCCCTCCACTTT. The rearrangement links TRBV21-1 to TRBJ1-6. TRBV21-1 is a pseudogene. The CDR3 has 14 residues.

This chain links TRBV7-2 with TRBJ1-3; 10 bases line up with TRBD1. CDR3 size: 14 residues. Germline CDR1 is SGHTA and CDR2 is FQGNSA. After removal of 5 bases from V and 7 bases from J, the junction contained 5 bases not matched to a gene. The CDR3 DNA reads as TGTGCCAGCAGCCCTCGGACAGGGGGGAACACCATATATTTT. The encoded protein is CASSPRTGGNTIYF.

This chain joins TRBV7-8 and TRBJ2-3, with TRBD1 as a possible D gene (5 bases). Germline assignment: CDR1 SGHVS and CDR2 FQNEAQ. V was shortened by 5 bases and J by 1 base, with 10 bases between the two germline ends. There are 14 residues in the CDR3. This chain's CDR3 is CASSPLGGTDTQYF. DNA for the CDR3: TGTGCCAGCAGCCCCTTAGGGGGCACAGATACGCAGTATTTT.